A selection of T cell receptor beta chains follows, all from one sample in a study of T cell responses to AZD1222 COVID-19 vaccine. The repertoire was sequenced with immunoSEQ multiplex PCR; TCRdb's copy has only in-frame clones and lacks some. Of about 130,000 clones listed, 85% to 90% are singletons. Sequencing was performed on peripheral blood, taken on day 0 of AZD1222 vaccination. The receptors shown here come from an adult in good health. Each CDR3 is given without its conserved first and last residue. A D gene is named only where the DNA matches it firmly.

J | V | length | D | CDR3
TRBJ1-2 | TRBV29-1 | 11 | - | SVVQVPYYGYT
TRBJ1-2 | TRBV4-1 | 15 | - | ASSQGQGLGGNYGYT
TRBJ2-2 | TRBV3-1/TRBV3-2 | 12 | TRBD2 | ASSQNSGSGELF
TRBJ2-5 | TRBV5-6 | 11 | - | ASSPGQRETQY
TRBJ2-7 | TRBV28 | 13 | - | ASSLPLDPTLEQY
TRBJ2-7 | TRBV6-5 | 14 | TRBD2 | ASSYRTSGGFNEQY
TRBJ2-7 | TRBV7-2 | 11 | - | ASTGVASYEQY
TRBJ2-7 | TRBV3-1/TRBV3-2 | 17 | TRBD1 | ASSQVFPEDRVRSGEQY
TRBJ1-1 | TRBV27 | 14 | TRBD1 | ASSLLVTGSRTEAF
TRBJ2-7 | TRBV2 | 10 | TRBD2 | ASNGGAYEQY
TRBJ1-3 | TRBV29-1 | 12 | - | SAETVVPRNTIY
TRBJ2-7 | TRBV11-1 | 11 | TRBD1 | ASSYGQAYEQY
TRBJ1-2 | TRBV28 | 11 | TRBD1 | ASSSGQGNGYT
TRBJ2-2 | TRBV12-3/TRBV12-4 | 9 | - | ASSKDSRLF
TRBJ2-5 | TRBV7-2 | 12 | - | ASSPRRTQETQY
TRBJ2-7 | TRBV6-6 | 14 | - | ASSYGPSGLLDEQY
TRBJ2-5 | TRBV6-2/TRBV6-3 | 15 | TRBD2 | ASSFDLAGVEQETQY
TRBJ1-1 | TRBV6-5 | 11 | - | ASSYWRTRGAF
TRBJ1-4 | TRBV6-5 | 13 | - | ASRQTGAGDEKLF
TRBJ2-7 | TRBV10-3 | 12 | TRBD2 | AISEGLAGDEQY
TRBJ2-7 | TRBV4-3 | 13 | TRBD2 | ASSQDNRGAYEQY
TRBJ1-4 | TRBV9 | 13 | TRBD1 | ASSASGTGYEKLF
TRBJ2-3 | TRBV10-2 | 13 | - | ASSESWGTSDTQY
TRBJ2-7 | TRBV5-6 | 12 | TRBD1 | ASTLTGGSYEQY
TRBJ1-2 | TRBV10-3 | 11 | - | AISNRANYGYT
TRBJ2-2 | TRBV11-3 | 14 | TRBD2 | ASSLPGGLLAGELF
TRBJ1-5 | TRBV6-6 | 12 | - | ASSFTDSNQPQH
TRBJ2-2 | TRBV5-8 | 13 | - | ASSLGEERTGELF
TRBJ1-2 | TRBV28 | 15 | - | ASSLVGSDLYNYGYT
TRBJ2-5 | TRBV5-4 | 11 | - | ASRLQVAETQY
TRBJ1-5 | TRBV5-1 | 12 | - | ASSLEMGNQPQH
TRBJ2-7 | TRBV21-1 | 16 | - | ASSKRSSGGPEHYEQY